One sample yielded the 20 T cell receptor beta chains listed below, sequenced in a study of blood T cell repertoires in COVID-19. TCRdb's copy holds only in-frame clones and misses some; the assay was immunoSEQ multiplex PCR. The sample has around 200,000 clones; nearly 90% are singletons. Specimen: peripheral blood. These receptors were obtained from a man aged 45 to 65 with acute or convalescent COVID-19.

J is TRBJ2-2 and V is TRBV27; possibly TRBD2 for D (5 bases). Germline lookup yields CDR1 MNHEY and CDR2 SMNVEV (reference sequence). Deletions cut 6 bases from V and 4 bases from J, with 12 bases between. The CDR3 is 14 amino acids. This chain's CDR3 is CASSPGLITGELFF. In nucleotides, the CDR3 is TGTGCCAGCAGCCCCGGACTGATCACCGGGGAGCTGTTTTTT.

V and J are TRBV2 and TRBJ1-2; TRBD1 matches at 7 bases. The ends lost 7 bases at V and 2 bases at J; junction bases unmatched: 4. CDR3 length: 13 residues. Germline assignment: CDR1 SNHLY and CDR2 FYNNEI. CDR3 in DNA: TGTGCCAGCACCCGGGGACAGAACTATGGCTACACCTTC. Translating it yields CASTRGQNYGYTF.

The chain uses TRBV7-9 and TRBJ1-1, with unresolved D. Germline assignment: CDR1 SEHNR and CDR2 FQNEAQ (reference sequence). V lost 0 bases and J lost 11, with 13 bases in between. CDR3 length: 13 residues. The CDR3 sequence is CASSLAASYWAFF. In nucleotides, the CDR3 is TGTGCCAGCAGCTTAGCCGCGTCCTATTGGGCTTTCTTT.

This chain uses TRBV7-2 with TRBJ2-1; TRBD2 agrees at 12 bases. In germline, CDR1 is SGHTA, CDR2 FQGNSA. V gave up 5 bases and J gave up 1 base; unmatched junction bases: 6. This CDR3 has 17 amino acids. The CDR3 DNA reads TGTGCCAGCAGCCGGAAGGGACTAGCGGGTTCCTACAATGAGCAGTTCTTC. This codes for CASSRKGLAGSYNEQFF.

This sequence joins TRBV15 and TRBJ1-4; D is possibly TRBD1 (5 bases). Germline V lookup: CDR1 LNHNV, CDR2 YYDKDF (reference sequence). This CDR3 has 15 amino acids. V lost 5 bases and J lost 5, with 15 bases in between. The CDR3 DNA reads TGTGCCACCAGCCCCCGGTCAGGGTGGAATGAAAAACTGTTTTTT. This encodes CATSPRSGWNEKLFF. Using reference TRBV15 and TRBJ1-4 for the parts outside the CDR3, the full variable domain is DAMVIQNPRYQVTQFGKPVTLSCSQTLNHNVMYWYQQKSSQAPKLLFHYYDKDFNNEADTPDNFQSRRPNTSFCFLDIRSPGLGDTAMYLCATSPRSGWNEKLFFGSGTQLSVL.

This chain uses TRBV27 with TRBJ1-1, with a tentative D call TRBD1 (5 bases). CDR1 is MNHEY and CDR2 is SMNVEV in the germline V gene (reference sequence). The CDR3 loop spans 14 amino acids. The V and J ends lost 1 base and 4 bases respectively, with 10 bases between them. CDR3 nucleotides: TGTGCCAGCAGTTTATTGGGGGAGGGCACTGAAGCTTTCTTT. It yields the protein CASSLLGEGTEAFF.

The rearrangement joins TRBV7-9 to TRBJ1-1; D uncertain. CDR3 length: 15 residues. Germline values: CDR1 SEHNR, CDR2 FQNEAQ (reference sequence). Trimming left V 6 bases short and J 5 bases short, with 19 bases between. The CDR3: CASRPPMGGRTEAFF. CDR3 coding DNA: TGTGCCAGCAGACCCCCGATGGGAGGGCGTACTGAAGCTTTCTTT.

The V gene is TRBV27, the J gene TRBJ2-7, with D unresolved. The V gene lost 3 bases and the J gene lost 0 bases, with 9 bases spanning the gap. Germline V lookup: CDR1 MNHEY, CDR2 SMNVEV (reference sequence). The CDR3 has 14 amino acids. Here the CDR3 reads CASSLGHISYEQYF. Written as DNA, the CDR3 is TGTGCCAGCAGTTTGGGCCACATCTCCTACGAGCAGTACTTC.

The chain recombines TRBV9 with TRBJ1-3; 7 bases line up with TRBD1. V was clipped by 1 base and J by 0 bases; unmatched bases: 4. CDR1 and CDR2 (germline): SGDLS, YYNGEE. This CDR3 is 16 amino acids long. The chain's CDR3 is CASSVFSGGSGNTIYF. The CDR3 DNA sequence: TGTGCCAGCAGCGTATTCTCAGGGGGCTCTGGAAACACCATATATTTT.

V is TRBV6-5 and J is TRBJ2-5, with 10 positions matching TRBD1. This CDR3 has 13 residues. Germline CDR1 and CDR2: MNHEY and SVGAGI. The trim removed 6 bases at V and 4 bases at J, leaving 2 bases unmatched. CDR3 DNA sequence: TGTGCCAGCAGGGGACAGGGGTTAGAGACCCAGTACTTC. Amino acid sequence: CASRGQGLETQYF.

The chain combines TRBV19 with TRBJ2-5; 8 bases map to TRBD1. The CDR3 totals 15 residues. V was pared by 7 bases and J by 5 bases, with 12 bases of the junction left unmatched. Germline V gene lookup returns CDR1 LNHDA and CDR2 SQIVND (reference sequence). As DNA, the CDR3 is TGTGCCAGTATGGACAGGGTAGCTGATTGGGAGACCCAGTACTTC. Amino acids: CASMDRVADWETQYF.

The chain carries TRBV4-2 and TRBJ2-5, with 7 bases fitting TRBD1. This CDR3 is 17 amino acids long. Germline lookup yields CDR1 LGHNA and CDR2 YNFKEQ. The junction had 11 bases not matched to a gene; V was cut back by 4 bases and J by 0 bases. The CDR3 here is CASSRGTGVTNQETQYF. CDR3 sequence (DNA): TGTGCCAGCAGCCGGGGCACAGGGGTAACCAACCAAGAGACCCAGTACTTC.

The chain recombines TRBV29-1 with TRBJ2-5; TRBD2 might be the D (6 bases). The CDR3 totals 15 residues. Germline-derived CDR1 and CDR2 are SQVTM and ANQGSEA. V dropped 4 bases and J dropped 0 bases, with 15 bases sitting between them. The CDR3: CSVVGLARDQETQYF. The CDR3 coding sequence is TGCAGCGTTGTTGGGCTAGCGAGAGACCAAGAGACCCAGTACTTC.

The gene calls are TRBV4-3 and TRBJ1-2, with TRBD1 identical over 7 bases. The CDR3 spans 15 residues. The germline CDR1 and CDR2 sequences are LGHNA and YSLEER. The ends lost 3 bases at V and 8 bases at J; junction bases unmatched: 12. CDR3 nucleotides: TGCGCCAGCAGCCACCGGGACAGCAGTCTTGGGGGCTACACCTTC. Protein product: CASSHRDSSLGGYTF.

This chain connects TRBV24-1 to TRBJ2-5; 10 nucleotides line up with TRBD1. The trim removed 3 bases at V and 5 bases at J, leaving 8 bases unmatched. CDR1 is KGHDR and CDR2 is SFDVKD in the germline V gene. The CDR3 covers 16 residues. CDR3 DNA sequence: TGTGCCACCAGTGATACCGGGACAGGGGTTCGGGAGACCCAGTACTTC. Its translation is CATSDTGTGVRETQYF.

The chain carries TRBV2 and TRBJ2-1; 8 nucleotides agree with TRBD1. The CDR3 is 16 amino acids. J was trimmed by 0 bases and V by 6 bases; bases with no gene match: 7. The V gene's germline CDR1 is SNHLY and CDR2 FYNNEI. The CDR3 region has the DNA TGTGCCAGCAGGGAGGACAGGGCGGCCTCCTACAATGAGCAGTTCTTC. Residues: CASREDRAASYNEQFF.

The rearrangement joins TRBV10-3 to TRBJ1-5, with unresolved D. The CDR3 is 14 amino acids. V lost 0 bases and J 6 bases, leaving 9 bases between the germline ends. CDR1 ENHRY and CDR2 SYGVKD come from the germline V gene. The CDR3 here is CAISESGDGQPQHF. The CDR3 DNA follows: TGTGCCATCAGTGAGTCAGGAGACGGTCAGCCCCAGCATTTT.

V gene TRBV3-1 (or the pseudogene TRBV3-2) combines with J gene TRBJ2-7; 7 nucleotides agree with TRBD1. Germline lookup yields CDR1 LGHDT and CDR2 YNNKEL (reference sequence). V shed 0 bases and J 1 base; nucleotides not matched to a gene: 6. The CDR3 runs 16 residues. The CDR3 loop reads CASSQDWGTASYEQYV. The CDR3 nucleotides are TGTGCCAGCAGCCAAGATTGGGGGACAGCTTCCTACGAGCAGTACGTC.

The chain carries TRBV6-1 and TRBJ2-5, with 13 positions matching TRBD2. Germline V lookup: CDR1 MNHNS, CDR2 SASEGT. J gave up 1 base and V 0 bases, and 14 bases lay outside the gene matches. The CDR3 length is 21 residues. The CDR3 loop is CASSEASSLLLAGGLQETQYF. For the CDR3, the DNA is TGTGCCAGCAGTGAAGCCAGTTCCCTCCTACTAGCGGGGGGGCTCCAAGAGACCCAGTACTTC.

This clone was seen a single time. This chain joins TRBV6-2 or TRBV6-3 and TRBJ1-5, with 7 bases that match TRBD1. V was pared by 2 bases and J by 3 bases, with 4 bases of the junction left unmatched. The CDR3 is 15 residues long. CDR1 and CDR2 from the germline V gene are MNHEY and SVGEGT. The CDR3 spells CASSYGTAFNQPQHF. CDR3 coding DNA: TGTGCCAGCAGTTACGGGACAGCCTTCAATCAGCCCCAGCATTTT.